This TCR beta chain emerged from a study of blood T cells in healthy people across ages. Whole-study findings and limits: Unknown CMV status may confound age-related changes in expanded clones. The study could not conclusively compare naive and antigen-experienced cells, given its unsorted PBMCs. Investigators viewed diversity estimates from one million T cells as underestimates, the study reported.

V lost 5 bases and J lost 2, with 19 bases in between. Germline loops: CDR1 DFQATT, CDR2 SNEGSKA (reference sequence). This CDR3 contains 15 residues. Primers used in a second PCR of about 6 to 11 cycles were a sample-barcoded 5' primer and a J-beta primer mix. TCRdb reanalysed the 5' RACE reads using MiXCR and keeps one entry per CDR3 protein. The sample has 750,000 to 1,000,000 distinct CDR3 sequences; under 35% are singletons. This clonotype was observed at least ten times. The antigen is unknown. These data are also associated with another study on T cells of mothers and their children. This second report adds: When mothers and children were related, their normalized repertoire overlap, which was always slightly higher, did not differ significantly from that of unrelated pairs.

V usage is TRBV20-1 and J usage is TRBJ2-7, with D tentatively TRBD1 (7 bases). The clonotype was recovered from a woman aged 40 to 49 in good health. Sequenced: blood. The CDR3 loop is CSALRTTGRTYEQYF. DNA of the CDR3: TGCAGTGCTCTCCGGACGACAGGGAGGACCTACGAGCAGTACTTC.